This T cell receptor (beta chain) was recorded in a study of cytomegalovirus exposure and HLA in healthy donors. CDR1 and CDR2 from the germline V gene are SGHVS and FNYEAQ. V was trimmed by 5 bases and J by 0 bases, leaving 13 bases between them. This CDR3 is 15 amino acids long. Both 60 Vbeta primers and 13 Jbeta primers went into the PCR. Generated by immunoSEQ multiplex PCR, the TCRdb table keeps only in-frame clones and is missing some. The profile shows tens of thousands of clones, around 80% of them singletons. This receptor was identified in a woman aged 25 to 45 in good health and CMV-seronegative. V gene TRBV7-6 combines with J gene TRBJ1-2; no firm D call. Input material: PBMCs. Here the CDR3 DNA reads TGTGCCAGCAGCCCCCAGGCGGGTGCTAACTATGGCTACACCTTC. The encoded protein is CASSPQAGANYGYTF.